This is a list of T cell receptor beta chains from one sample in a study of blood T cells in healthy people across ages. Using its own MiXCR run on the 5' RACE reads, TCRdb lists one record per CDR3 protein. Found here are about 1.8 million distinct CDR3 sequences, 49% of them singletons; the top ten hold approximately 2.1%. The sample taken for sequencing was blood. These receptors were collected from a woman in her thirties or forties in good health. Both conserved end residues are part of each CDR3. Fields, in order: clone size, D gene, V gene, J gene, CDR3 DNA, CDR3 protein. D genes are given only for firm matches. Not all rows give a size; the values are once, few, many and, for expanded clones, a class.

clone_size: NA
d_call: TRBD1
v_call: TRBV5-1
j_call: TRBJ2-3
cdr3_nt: TGCGCCAGCAGCTTCGAATACAGGGGCGCCCCTGGAGATACGCAGTATTTT
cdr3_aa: CASSFEYRGAPGDTQYF

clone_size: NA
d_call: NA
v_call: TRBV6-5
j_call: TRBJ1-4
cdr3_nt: TGTGCCAGCAGTTACCAGAGAAAGAATGAAAAACTGTTTTTT
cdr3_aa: CASSYQRKNEKLFF

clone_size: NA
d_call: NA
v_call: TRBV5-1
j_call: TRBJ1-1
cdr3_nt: TGCGCCAGCAAGGCGAACGGTGAGTCGACTGAAGCTTTCTTT
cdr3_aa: CASKANGESTEAFF

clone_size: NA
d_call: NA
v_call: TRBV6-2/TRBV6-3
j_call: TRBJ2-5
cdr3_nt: TGTGCCAGCAGTTACTCGGACCAGTGGACCCAGTACTTC
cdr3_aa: CASSYSDQWTQYF

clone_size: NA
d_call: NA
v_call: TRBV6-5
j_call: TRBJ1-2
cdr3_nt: TGTGCCAGCAGTTACTCTCAGGGCGGCTATGGCTACACCTTC
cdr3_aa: CASSYSQGGYGYTF

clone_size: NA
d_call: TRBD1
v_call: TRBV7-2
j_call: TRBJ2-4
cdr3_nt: TGTGCCAGCAGCTTAGACAGGGGGAGGTGGCAGTACTTC
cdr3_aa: CASSLDRGRWQYF

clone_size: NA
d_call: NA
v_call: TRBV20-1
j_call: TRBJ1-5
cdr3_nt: TGCAGTGCTAGACAGGGGATTAGCAATCAGCCCCAGCATTTT
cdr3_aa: CSARQGISNQPQHF

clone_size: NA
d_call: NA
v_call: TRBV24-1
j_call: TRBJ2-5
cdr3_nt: TGTGCCACCAGTGCAGGGCAGGGGTTGGGGGTTATCGAGACCCAGTACTTC
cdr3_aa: CATSAGQGLGVIETQYF

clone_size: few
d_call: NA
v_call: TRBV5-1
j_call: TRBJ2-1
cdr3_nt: TGCGCCAGCAGCTCAGCCTGGGGGGAATTAATGGATGAGCAGTTCTTC
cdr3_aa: CASSSAWGELMDEQFF

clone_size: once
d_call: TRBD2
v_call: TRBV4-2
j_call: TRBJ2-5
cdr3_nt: TGTGCCAGCAGCCAAGCGGCTAACGGGGGGGCCCTCCAAGAGACCCAGTACTTC
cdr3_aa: CASSQAANGGALQETQYF

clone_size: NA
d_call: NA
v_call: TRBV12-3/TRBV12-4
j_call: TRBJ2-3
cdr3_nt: TGTGCCAGCAGTTTAAAGGCTCCTAGCACAGATACGCAGTATTTT
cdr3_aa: CASSLKAPSTDTQYF

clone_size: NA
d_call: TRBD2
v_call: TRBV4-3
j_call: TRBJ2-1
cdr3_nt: TGCGCCAGCAGCCAAGATAACCTAGCGGGGGGGAATGAGCAGTTCTTC
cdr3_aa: CASSQDNLAGGNEQFF

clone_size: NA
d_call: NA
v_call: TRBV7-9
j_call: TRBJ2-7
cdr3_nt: TGTGCCAGCAGCCAGGGCCCCTCGAACTACGAGCAGTACTTC
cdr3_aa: CASSQGPSNYEQYF

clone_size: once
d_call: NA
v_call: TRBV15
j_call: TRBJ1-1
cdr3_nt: TGTGCCACCAGCAGAGATTTGGTCTTAGGGAGGGACACTGAAGCTTTCTTT
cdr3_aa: CATSRDLVLGRDTEAFF

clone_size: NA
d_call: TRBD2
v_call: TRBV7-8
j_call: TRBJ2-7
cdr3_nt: TGTGCCGGCAGCCCCCGTCTTCTAGCGGGGGGCTCCGGGGAGCAGTACTTC
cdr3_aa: CAGSPRLLAGGSGEQYF

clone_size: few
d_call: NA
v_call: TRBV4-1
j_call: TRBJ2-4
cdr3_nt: TGCGCCAGCAGCCAGCGGACGGTAGCCAAAAACATTCAGTACTTC
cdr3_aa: CASSQRTVAKNIQYF

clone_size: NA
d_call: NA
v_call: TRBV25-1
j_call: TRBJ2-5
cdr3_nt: TGTGCCAGCAGACCCGGGACTTTTGAAGAGACCCAGTACTTC
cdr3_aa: CASRPGTFEETQYF

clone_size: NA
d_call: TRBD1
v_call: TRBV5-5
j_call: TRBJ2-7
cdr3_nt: TGTGCCAGCAGCTTAACAGGGGCCACCTACAATGAGCAGTACTTC
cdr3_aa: CASSLTGATYNEQYF

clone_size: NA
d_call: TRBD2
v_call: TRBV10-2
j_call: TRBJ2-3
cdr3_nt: TGCGCCAGCAGTGGGGGACTAGCGAGGGATACGCGGTATTTT
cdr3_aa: CASSGGLARDTRYF

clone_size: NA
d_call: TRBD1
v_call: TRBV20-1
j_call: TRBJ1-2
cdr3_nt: TGCAGTGCTCGCGGACCGGGACAGGGAACCTATGGCTACACCTTC
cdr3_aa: CSARGPGQGTYGYTF

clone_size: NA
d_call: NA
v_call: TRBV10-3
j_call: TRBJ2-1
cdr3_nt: TGTGCCATCAGGGAGGGCCAGGAGACCCAGTTCTTC
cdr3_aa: CAIREGQETQFF

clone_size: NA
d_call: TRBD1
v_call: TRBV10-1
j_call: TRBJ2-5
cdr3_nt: TGCGCCAGCAGGCAACCGGACAGGGTTCAGGAGACCCAGTACTTC
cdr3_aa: CASRQPDRVQETQYF

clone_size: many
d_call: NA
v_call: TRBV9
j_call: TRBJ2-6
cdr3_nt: TGTGCCAGCAGCGTAGTTTCTGGGGCCAACGTCCTGACTTTC
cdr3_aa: CASSVVSGANVLTF

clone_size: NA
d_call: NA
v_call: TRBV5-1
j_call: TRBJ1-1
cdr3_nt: TGCGCCAGCAGCTCGGGACCGACGAACACTGAAGCTTTCTTT
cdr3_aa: CASSSGPTNTEAFF

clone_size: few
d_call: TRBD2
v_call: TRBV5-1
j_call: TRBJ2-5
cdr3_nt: TGCGCCAGCAGCTTCTCTTCGGGACTAGCACTCCAAGAGACCCAGTACTTC
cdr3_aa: CASSFSSGLALQETQYF

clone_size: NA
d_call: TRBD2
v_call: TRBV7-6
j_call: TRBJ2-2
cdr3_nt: TGTGCCAGCAGCTTAGGCGGGGGGCTCACCGGGGAGCTGTTTTTT
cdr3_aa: CASSLGGGLTGELFF

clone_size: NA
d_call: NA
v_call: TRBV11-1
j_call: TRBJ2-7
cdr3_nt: TGTGCCAGCAGTTCCAACCTGGGGTCGGCCTACGAGCAGTACTTC
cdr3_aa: CASSSNLGSAYEQYF

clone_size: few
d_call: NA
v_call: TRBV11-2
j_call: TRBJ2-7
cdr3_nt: TGTGCCAGCAGCTTAAGGGTCTCGGCTCAAGTCTCCTACGAGCAGTACTTC
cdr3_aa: CASSLRVSAQVSYEQYF

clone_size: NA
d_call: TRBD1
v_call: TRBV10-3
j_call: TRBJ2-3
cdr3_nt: TGTGCCATCAGGGGGCTCCGGGACAGTCCCACAGATACGCAGTATTTT
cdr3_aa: CAIRGLRDSPTDTQYF

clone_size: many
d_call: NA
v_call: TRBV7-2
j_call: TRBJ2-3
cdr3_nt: TGTGCCAGCAGCTTAAGGCTAGGGACAGATACGCAGTATTTT
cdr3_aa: CASSLRLGTDTQYF

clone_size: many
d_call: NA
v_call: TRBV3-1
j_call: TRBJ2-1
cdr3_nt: TGTGCCAGCAGCCAAGGGACAGCCTACAATGAGCAGTTCTTC
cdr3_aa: CASSQGTAYNEQFF

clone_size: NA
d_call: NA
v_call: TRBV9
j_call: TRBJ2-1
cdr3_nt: TGTGCCAGCAGCGGACCTAGGCAGTTCTTC
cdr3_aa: CASSGPRQFF

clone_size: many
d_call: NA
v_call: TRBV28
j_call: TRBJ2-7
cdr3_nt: TGTGCCAGCAGTTTTAGGAGCTCCTACGAGCAGTACTTC
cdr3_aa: CASSFRSSYEQYF

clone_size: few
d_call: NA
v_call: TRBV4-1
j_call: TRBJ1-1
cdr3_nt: TGCGCCAGCAGCCAGACCCCAGGGGCGGGTGAAGCTTTCTTT
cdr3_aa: CASSQTPGAGEAFF

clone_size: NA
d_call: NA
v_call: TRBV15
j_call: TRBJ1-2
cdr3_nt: TGTGCCACCAGCAGAGGAAAGGAAGGGCTGGGAGACTATGGCTACACCTTC
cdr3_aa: CATSRGKEGLGDYGYTF

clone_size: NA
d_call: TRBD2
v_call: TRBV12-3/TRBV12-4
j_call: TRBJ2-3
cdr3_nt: TGTGCCAGCAGTTGCGGCGGGGGGCTAACAGATACGCAGTATTTT
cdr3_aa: CASSCGGGLTDTQYF

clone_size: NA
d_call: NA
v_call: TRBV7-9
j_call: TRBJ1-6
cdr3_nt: TGTGCCAGCAGCAACTTAAAGGATTCACCCCTCCACTTT
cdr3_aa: CASSNLKDSPLHF

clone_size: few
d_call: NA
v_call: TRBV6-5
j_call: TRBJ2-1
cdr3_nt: TGTGCCAGCAGTTACGGTATCAGGGGGGATGCGAAGTTCTTC
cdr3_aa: CASSYGIRGDAKFF

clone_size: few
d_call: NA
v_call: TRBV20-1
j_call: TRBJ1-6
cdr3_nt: TGCAGTGCTAAAGACAGACAACATCCTTATTCACCCCTCCACTTT
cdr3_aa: CSAKDRQHPYSPLHF

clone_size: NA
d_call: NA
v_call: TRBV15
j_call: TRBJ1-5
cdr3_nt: TGTGCCACCAGACTTGGGACGGATAGCAATCAGCCCCAGCATTTT
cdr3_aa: CATRLGTDSNQPQHF

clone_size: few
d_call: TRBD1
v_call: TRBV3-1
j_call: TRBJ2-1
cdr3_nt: TGTGCCAGCAGCCAAGAGAGGGACAGGGGCGGGAATGAGCAGTTCTTC
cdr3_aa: CASSQERDRGGNEQFF

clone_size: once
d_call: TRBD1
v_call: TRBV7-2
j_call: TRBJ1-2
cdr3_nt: TGTGCCAGCACCCCCCCCGGACAGGTTGGCTATGGCTACACCTTC
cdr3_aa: CASTPPGQVGYGYTF

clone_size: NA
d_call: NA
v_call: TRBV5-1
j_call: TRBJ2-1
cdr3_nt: TGCGCCAGCAGCTTGGTTTCCCCCGAGGAGCAGTTCTTC
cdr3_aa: CASSLVSPEEQFF

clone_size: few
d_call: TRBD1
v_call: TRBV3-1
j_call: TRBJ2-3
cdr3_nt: TGTGCCAGCAGCCGCGAGGGACAGCTATTAAGGTATTTT
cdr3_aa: CASSREGQLLRYF

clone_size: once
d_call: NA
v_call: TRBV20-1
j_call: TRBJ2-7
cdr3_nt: TGCAGTGCTTTAGGTGACAGCACCTACGAGCAGTACTTC
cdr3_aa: CSALGDSTYEQYF

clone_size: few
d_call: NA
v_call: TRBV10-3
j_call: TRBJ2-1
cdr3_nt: TGTGCCATCGGTCAGAAAGGGGACCGCGGCTACAATGAGCAGTTCTTC
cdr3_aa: CAIGQKGDRGYNEQFF